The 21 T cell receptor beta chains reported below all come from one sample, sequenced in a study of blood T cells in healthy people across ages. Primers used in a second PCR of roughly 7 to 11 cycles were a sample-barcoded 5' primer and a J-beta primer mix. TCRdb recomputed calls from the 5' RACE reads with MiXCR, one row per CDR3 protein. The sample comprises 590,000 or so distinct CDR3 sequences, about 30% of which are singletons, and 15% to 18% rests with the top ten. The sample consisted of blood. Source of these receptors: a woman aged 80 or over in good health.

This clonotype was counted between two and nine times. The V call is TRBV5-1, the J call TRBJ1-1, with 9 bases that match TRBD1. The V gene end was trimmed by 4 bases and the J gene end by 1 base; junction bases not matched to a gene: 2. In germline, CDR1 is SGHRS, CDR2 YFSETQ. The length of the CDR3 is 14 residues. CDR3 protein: CASSGQGKNTEAFF. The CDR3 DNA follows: TGCGCCAGCAGCGGACAGGGGAAGAACACTGAAGCTTTCTTT.

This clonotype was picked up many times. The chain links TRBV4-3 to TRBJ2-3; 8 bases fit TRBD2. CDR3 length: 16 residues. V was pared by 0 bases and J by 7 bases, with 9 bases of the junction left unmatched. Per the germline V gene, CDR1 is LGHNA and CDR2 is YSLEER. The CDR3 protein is CASSQDVGGATYTQYF. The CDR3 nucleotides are TGCGCCAGCAGCCAAGATGTCGGGGGGGCGACCTATACGCAGTATTTT.

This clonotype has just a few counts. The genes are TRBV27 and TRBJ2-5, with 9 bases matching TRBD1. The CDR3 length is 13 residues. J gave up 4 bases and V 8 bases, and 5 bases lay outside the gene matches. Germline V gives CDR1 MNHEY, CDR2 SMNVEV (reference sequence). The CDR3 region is CASGGTGRETQYF. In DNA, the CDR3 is TGTGCCAGCGGTGGGACAGGGAGAGAGACCCAGTACTTC.

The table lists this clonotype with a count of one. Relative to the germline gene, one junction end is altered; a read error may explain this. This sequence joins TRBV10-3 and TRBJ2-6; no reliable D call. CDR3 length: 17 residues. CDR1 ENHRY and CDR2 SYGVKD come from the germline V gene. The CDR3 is CTISDWGSGTGANVLTF. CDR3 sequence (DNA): TGTACCATCAGTGACTGGGGTTCCGGTACTGGGGCCAACGTCCTGACTTTC.

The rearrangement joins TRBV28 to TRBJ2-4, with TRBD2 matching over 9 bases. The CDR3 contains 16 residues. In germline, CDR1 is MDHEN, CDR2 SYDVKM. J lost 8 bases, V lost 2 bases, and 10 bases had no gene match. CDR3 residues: CASSLIGLAGTDIQYF. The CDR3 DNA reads TGTGCCAGCAGTTTAATCGGTCTAGCGGGAACGGACATTCAGTACTTC.

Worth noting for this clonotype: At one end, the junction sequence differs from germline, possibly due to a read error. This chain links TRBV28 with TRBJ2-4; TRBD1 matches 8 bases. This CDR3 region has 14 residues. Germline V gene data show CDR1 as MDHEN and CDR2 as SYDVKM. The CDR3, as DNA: TGTGCCGGCAGTCAACAGGGGGGACAAAACATTCAGTACTTC. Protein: CAGSQQGGQNIQYF. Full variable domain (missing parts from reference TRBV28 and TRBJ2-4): DVKVTQSSRYLVKRTGEKVFLECVQDMDHENMFWYRQDPGLGLRLIYFSYDVKMKEKGDIPEGYSVSREKKERFSLILESASTNQTSMYLCAGSQQGGQNIQYFGAGTRLSVL.

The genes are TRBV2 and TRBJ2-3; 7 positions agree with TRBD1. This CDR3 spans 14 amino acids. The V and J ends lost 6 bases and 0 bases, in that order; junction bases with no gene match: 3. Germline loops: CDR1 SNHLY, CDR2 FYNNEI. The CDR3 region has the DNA TGTGCCAGCAGAGAACAGGGGAGCACAGATACGCAGTATTTT. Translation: CASREQGSTDTQYF.

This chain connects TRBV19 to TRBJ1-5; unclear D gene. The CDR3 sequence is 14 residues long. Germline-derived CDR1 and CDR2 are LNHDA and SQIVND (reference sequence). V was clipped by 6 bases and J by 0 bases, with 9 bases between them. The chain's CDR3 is CASRRIYSNQPQHF. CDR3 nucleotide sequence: TGTGCCAGTAGAAGGATTTATAGCAATCAGCCCCAGCATTTT.

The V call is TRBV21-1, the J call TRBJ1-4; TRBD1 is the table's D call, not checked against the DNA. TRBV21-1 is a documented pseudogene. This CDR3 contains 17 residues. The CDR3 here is CASSKEAGRGENEKLFF. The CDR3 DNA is TGTGCCAGCAGCAAAGAGGCAGGGAGAGGGGAAAATGAAAAACTGTTTTTT.

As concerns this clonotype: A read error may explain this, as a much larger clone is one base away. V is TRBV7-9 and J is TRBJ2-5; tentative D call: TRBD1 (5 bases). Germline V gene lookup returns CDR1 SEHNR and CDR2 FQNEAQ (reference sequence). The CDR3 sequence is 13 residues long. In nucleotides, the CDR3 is TGTGCCAGCAGCTCGTCAGGGCGAGAGGCCCAGTACTTC. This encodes CASSSSGREAQYF.

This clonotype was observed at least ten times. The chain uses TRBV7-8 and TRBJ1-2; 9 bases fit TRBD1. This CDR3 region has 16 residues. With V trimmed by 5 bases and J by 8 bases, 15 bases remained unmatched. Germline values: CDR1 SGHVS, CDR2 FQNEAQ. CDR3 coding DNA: TGTGCCAGCAGCCCGCCGGGACAGGGATCTCCGCGAGGCTACACCTTC. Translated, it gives CASSPPGQGSPRGYTF.

CDR3 bases: TGTGCCAGCAACACGCTCACAGCGGGGGAGCAGTACTTC. Translation gives CASNTLTAGEQYF. The chain is built from TRBV12-3 or TRBV12-4 and TRBJ2-7; TRBD2 matches at 7 bases. V shed 7 bases, J shed 7 bases, and the junction held 10 bases outside the gene matches. The CDR3 extends over 13 amino acids.

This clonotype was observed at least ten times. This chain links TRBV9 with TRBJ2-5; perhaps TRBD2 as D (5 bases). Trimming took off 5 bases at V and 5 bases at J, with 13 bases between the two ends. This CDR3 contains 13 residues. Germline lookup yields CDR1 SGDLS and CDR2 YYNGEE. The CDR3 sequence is CASSGRRGETQYF. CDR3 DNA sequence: TGTGCCAGCAGTGGCCGGCGCGGGGAGACCCAGTACTTC.

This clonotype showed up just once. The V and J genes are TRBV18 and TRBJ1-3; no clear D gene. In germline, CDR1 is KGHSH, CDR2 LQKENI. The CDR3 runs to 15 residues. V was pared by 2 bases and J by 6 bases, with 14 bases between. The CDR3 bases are TGTGCCAGCTCACCAGAGGCCAGACCCCAAAACACCATATATTTT. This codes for CASSPEARPQNTIYF. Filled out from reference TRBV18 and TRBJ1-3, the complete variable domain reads NAGVMQNPRHLVRRRGQEARLRCSPMKGHSHVYWYRQLPEEGLKFMVYLQKENIIDESGMPKERFSAEFPKEGPSILRIQQVVRGDSAAYFCASSPEARPQNTIYFGEGSWLTVV.

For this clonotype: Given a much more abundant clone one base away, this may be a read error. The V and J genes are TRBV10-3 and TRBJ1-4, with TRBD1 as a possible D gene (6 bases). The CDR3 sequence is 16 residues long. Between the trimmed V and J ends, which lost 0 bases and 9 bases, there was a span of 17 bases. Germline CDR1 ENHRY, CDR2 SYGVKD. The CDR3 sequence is CAISESIGGPAKKLFF. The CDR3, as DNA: TGTGCCATCAGTGAGTCGATCGGGGGGCCGGCTAAAAAACTGTTTTTT.

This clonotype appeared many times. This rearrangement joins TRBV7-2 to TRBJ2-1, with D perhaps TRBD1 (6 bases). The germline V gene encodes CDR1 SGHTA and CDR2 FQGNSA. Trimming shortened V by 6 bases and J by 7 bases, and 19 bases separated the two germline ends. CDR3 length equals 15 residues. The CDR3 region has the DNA TGTGCCAGCAGTTCGAACAGGGCACGCTGGAATGAGCAGTTCTTC. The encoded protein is CASSSNRARWNEQFF.

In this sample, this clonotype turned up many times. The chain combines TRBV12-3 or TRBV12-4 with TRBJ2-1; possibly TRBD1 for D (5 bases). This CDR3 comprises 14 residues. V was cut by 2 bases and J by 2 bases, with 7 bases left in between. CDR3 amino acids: CASSLRGTYNEQFF. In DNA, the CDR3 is TGTGCCAGCAGTTTAAGGGGTACCTACAATGAGCAGTTCTTC.

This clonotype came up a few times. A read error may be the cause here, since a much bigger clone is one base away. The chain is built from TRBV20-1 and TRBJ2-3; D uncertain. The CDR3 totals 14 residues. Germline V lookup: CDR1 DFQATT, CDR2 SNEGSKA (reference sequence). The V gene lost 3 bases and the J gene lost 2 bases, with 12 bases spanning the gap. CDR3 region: CSASSGGATDTQYF. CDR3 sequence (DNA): TGCAGTGCTAGTTCGGGCGGTGCCACAGATACGCAGTATTTT.

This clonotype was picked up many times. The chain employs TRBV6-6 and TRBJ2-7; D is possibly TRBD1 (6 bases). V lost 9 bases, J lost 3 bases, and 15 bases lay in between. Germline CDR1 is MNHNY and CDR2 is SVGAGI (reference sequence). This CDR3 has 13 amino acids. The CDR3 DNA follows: TGTGCCAGTGACCCAGGGGCGTTCTACGAGCAGTACTTC. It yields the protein CASDPGAFYEQYF.

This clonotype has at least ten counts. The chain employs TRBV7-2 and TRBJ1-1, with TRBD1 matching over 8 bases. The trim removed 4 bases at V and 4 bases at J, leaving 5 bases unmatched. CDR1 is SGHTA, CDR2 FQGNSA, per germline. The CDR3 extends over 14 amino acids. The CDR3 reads CASSSNRGGTEAFF. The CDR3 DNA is TGTGCCAGCAGCTCGAACAGGGGGGGCACTGAAGCTTTCTTT.

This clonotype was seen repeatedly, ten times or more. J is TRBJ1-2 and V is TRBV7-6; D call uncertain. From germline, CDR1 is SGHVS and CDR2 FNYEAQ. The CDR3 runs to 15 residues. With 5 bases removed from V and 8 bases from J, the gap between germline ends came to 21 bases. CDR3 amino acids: CASSPDGRLTEGYTF. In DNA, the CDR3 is TGTGCCAGCAGCCCCGACGGGCGTCTAACAGAAGGCTACACCTTC.